This TCR beta chain stems from a study of CD8 T cells in ankylosing spondylitis. Libraries for TCR beta were made by quantitative 5'-RACE with molecular barcodes. TCRdb fed the 5' RACE reads into MiXCR, producing one record per CDR3 protein. In the table there are fewer than 500,000 distinct CDR3 sequences, roughly 26% of which are singletons. Points on this clonotype: What it binds is unknown.

J gave up 3 bases and V 5 bases, and 8 bases lay outside the gene matches. This CDR3 spans 15 amino acids. Germline CDR1 is SGHAT and CDR2 is FQNNGV. Broader study findings: Some motif variants were previously reported in reactive arthritis synovial fluid and blood. Ankylosing spondylitis blood seemed to carry a telltale TCR beta motif made of under 10 highly homologous variants. With a CD8+ phenotype, disease-linked clones were relatively rare in peripheral blood. There was reportedly significant enrichment of clones that were disease-linked in matched ankylosing spondylitis synovial fluid.

The sample consisted of blood, either unsorted or a sorted T cell fraction (not recorded which). The gene calls are TRBV11-2 and TRBJ2-7; 9 nucleotides match TRBD2. The receptor was isolated from a male donor with ankylosing spondylitis. CDR3 sequence: CASSLAGTDIYEQYF. In DNA form, the CDR3 reads TGTGCCAGCAGCCTAGCGGGGACAGATATCTACGAGCAGTACTTC.